The 31 T cell receptor beta chains presented below share a single source sample, sequenced in a study of control samples from healthy donors and cancer patients. Profiling relied on immunoSEQ multiplex PCR, and the TCRdb table lists in-frame clones only, not all of them. The sample includes fewer than 300,000 clones, over 70% of them seen just once. Sequencing was done on a sample of PBMCs. The receptors shown here come from a woman in her sixties with lung cancer.

This rearrangement joins TRBV29-1 to TRBJ1-5; 9 nucleotides agree with TRBD1. CDR3 length: 15 amino acids. V lost 6 bases and J lost 6; bases outside the gene matches: 12. CDR1 and CDR2 from the germline V gene are SQVTM and ANQGSEA. CDR3 region: CSVVEQGAFGQPQHF. In DNA form, the CDR3 reads TGCAGCGTGGTGGAACAGGGGGCTTTTGGTCAGCCCCAGCATTTT.

This clone is a singleton in its sample. This sequence joins TRBV15 and TRBJ1-2; D might be TRBD1 (6 bases). V lost 5 bases and J 4 bases, leaving 23 bases between the germline ends. This CDR3 region has 17 residues. Looked up from germline, CDR1 is LNHNV and CDR2 is YYDKDF (reference sequence). DNA of the CDR3: TGTGCCACCAGCCCTAGGGGTACCCAGGGGAAGGGCTATGGCTACACCTTC. Its translation: CATSPRGTQGKGYGYTF.

The chain employs TRBV19 and TRBJ1-2; maybe TRBD1 (5 bases). Germline CDR1 and CDR2: LNHDA and SQIVND (reference sequence). V gave up 1 base and J gave up 0 bases, with 6 bases separating them. This CDR3 comprises 14 residues. The CDR3 bases are TGTGCCAGTAGTATAGGACAGTCTAACTATGGCTACACCTTC. Amino acid sequence: CASSIGQSNYGYTF. Together with reference TRBV19 and TRBJ1-2, the CDR3 gives the full variable domain: DGGITQSPKYLFRKEGQNVTLSCEQNLNHDAMYWYRQDPGQGLRLIYYSQIVNDFQKGDIAEGYSVSREKKESFPLTVTSAQKNPTAFYLCASSIGQSNYGYTFGSGTRLTVV.

Comment on this clone: This likely reflects a read error, since a far larger clone is one base away. The rearrangement uses TRBV2 and TRBJ2-7; D gene unclear. Trimming removed 3 bases at V and 0 bases at J, with 0 bases between. In germline, CDR1 is SNHLY, CDR2 FYNNEI. The CDR3 spans 11 residues. CDR3 loop: CASSDSYEQYF. CDR3 nucleotide sequence: TGTGCCAGCAGTGACTCCTACGAGCAGTACTTC.

This clone has only one observation. The rearrangement joins TRBV27 to TRBJ2-5, with no clear D. V lost 5 bases, J lost 5 bases, and 12 bases lay in between. Germline assignment: CDR1 MNHEY and CDR2 SMNVEV (reference sequence). The CDR3 has 13 amino acids. DNA of the CDR3: TGTGCCAGCAGTCCCCTTCTTGGCGAGACCCAGTACTTC. Protein product: CASSPLLGETQYF.

For this clone: This CDR3 is also generated by other DNA sequences in the sample. Here the CDR3 reads CATSDPGQGSNEQFF. DNA for the CDR3: TGTGCCACCAGTGATCCCGGACAGGGTTCCAATGAGCAGTTCTTC. This chain uses TRBV24-1 with TRBJ2-1, with TRBD1 matching 8 bases. CDR3 length: 15 residues. The germline V gene encodes CDR1 KGHDR and CDR2 SFDVKD. The V and J ends lost 3 bases and 6 bases, in that order; junction bases with no gene match: 6.

The chain combines TRBV5-1 with TRBJ2-5; D is possibly TRBD1 or TRBD2 (6 bases each). The CDR3 loop spans 15 amino acids. Germline loops: CDR1 SGHRS, CDR2 YFSETQ. Trimming took 4 bases from V and 0 from J, leaving 13 bases between them. Here the CDR3 DNA reads TGCGCCAGCAGCCCAGGAGGGGGGTACCAAGAGACCCAGTACTTC. It yields the protein CASSPGGGYQETQYF.

The genes are TRBV27 and TRBJ1-5; D gene unclear. The CDR3 spans 14 residues. The V gene's germline CDR1 is MNHEY and CDR2 SMNVEV (reference sequence). Deletions cut 6 bases from V and 3 bases from J, with 12 bases between. CDR3 coding DNA: TGTGCCAGCAGACCCGGGATATACAATCAGCCCCAGCATTTT. Residues: CASRPGIYNQPQHF.

The chain employs TRBV19 and TRBJ2-7, with 9 bases lining up with TRBD2. With V trimmed by 5 bases and J by 6 bases, 8 bases remained unmatched. This CDR3 region has 14 residues. Germline CDR1 LNHDA, CDR2 SQIVND (reference sequence). DNA of the CDR3: TGTGCCAGTAGTTTAGCGGGAGTTCTCCGCGAGCAGTACTTC. Its translation is CASSLAGVLREQYF.

V gene TRBV7-9 combines with J gene TRBJ1-1; D uncertain. V gave up 3 bases and J gave up 4 bases, with 15 bases separating them. Germline-derived CDR1 and CDR2 are SEHNR and FQNEAQ (reference sequence). The length of the CDR3 is 15 residues. The CDR3 is CASSLGFGKATEAFF. In DNA, the CDR3 is TGTGCCAGCAGCTTGGGGTTTGGCAAGGCCACTGAAGCTTTCTTT.

Only a few counts were recorded for this clone. The chain is built from TRBV7-2 and TRBJ1-2; D is ambiguous. The CDR3 loop spans 14 amino acids. Trimming cost V 10 bases and J 0 bases, with 15 bases left between them. CDR1 is SGHTA, CDR2 FQGNSA, per germline. CDR3 sequence: CAIKVAVANYGYTF. CDR3 sequence (DNA): TGTGCCATCAAAGTGGCTGTAGCTAACTATGGCTACACCTTC.

This clone is a singleton in its sample. V is TRBV6-1 and J is TRBJ2-5; D is unresolved. Germline values: CDR1 MNHNS, CDR2 SASEGT. The CDR3 runs 13 residues. With 1 base removed from V and 5 bases from J, the gap between germline ends came to 8 bases. The CDR3 region is CASSEVLEETQYF. CDR3 coding DNA: TGTGCCAGCAGTGAAGTTCTCGAGGAGACCCAGTACTTC.

V and J are TRBV6-2 or TRBV6-3 and TRBJ2-7, with D uncertain. The CDR3 extends over 14 amino acids. V lost 5 bases, J lost 2 bases, and 13 bases lay in between. Germline V gene sequence: CDR1 MNHEY, CDR2 SVGEGT. CDR3 sequence reads: CASSRTGLPYEQYF. In DNA, the CDR3 is TGTGCCAGCAGTCGTACTGGTCTACCCTACGAGCAGTACTTC.

The V call is TRBV7-2, the J call TRBJ1-5; D may be TRBD1 (5 bases). Germline V gene sequence: CDR1 SGHTA, CDR2 FQGNSA. V was trimmed by 6 bases and J by 2 bases, leaving 14 bases between them. The CDR3 spans 15 residues. The CDR3, as DNA: TGTGCCAGCAGGCTTTTTGGGGGAGGCAATCAGCCCCAGCATTTT. Amino acids: CASRLFGGGNQPQHF.

The chain employs TRBV5-4 and TRBJ2-7, with a tentative D call TRBD1 (6 bases). Germline lookup yields CDR1 SGHNT and CDR2 YYREEE (reference sequence). V lost 3 bases and J 0 bases, leaving 13 bases between the germline ends. The CDR3 contains 15 residues. CDR3 protein: CASSSGTGSSYEQYF. CDR3 nucleotide sequence: TGTGCCAGCAGCTCGGGTACAGGGAGCTCCTACGAGCAGTACTTC. Drawing the rest from reference TRBV5-4 and TRBJ2-7, the complete variable domain is ETGVTQSPTHLIKTRGQQVTLRCSSQSGHNTVSWYQQALGQGPQFIFQYYREEENGRGNFPPRFSGLQFPNYSSELNVNALELDDSALYLCASSSGTGSSYEQYFGPGTRLTVT.

The V call is TRBV13, the J call TRBJ1-5, with TRBD1 matching over 11 bases. The V and J ends lost 5 bases and 0 bases, in that order; junction bases with no gene match: 9. This CDR3 is built from 18 residues. The V gene's germline CDR1 is PRHDT and CDR2 FYEKMQ (reference sequence). The CDR3 loop is CASSRGTGGEYSNQPQHF. CDR3 DNA: TGTGCCAGCAGCCGGGGGACAGGGGGAGAATATAGCAATCAGCCCCAGCATTTT.

The CDR3 sequence: CASSFPSGNNEQFF. The DNA of the CDR3 is TGCGCCAGCAGCTTTCCGTCGGGGAATAATGAGCAGTTCTTC. The genes are TRBV5-1 and TRBJ2-1, with D perhaps matching TRBD2 (5 bases). CDR3 length: 14 residues. V was pared by 2 bases and J by 7 bases, with 13 bases between. Germline assignment: CDR1 SGHRS and CDR2 YFSETQ. The complete variable domain, with remaining parts taken from reference TRBV5-1 and TRBJ2-1, reads KAGVTQTPRYLIKTRGQQVTLSCSPISGHRSVSWYQQTPGQGLQFLFEYFSETQRNKGNFPGRFSGRQFSNSRSEMNVSTLELGDSALYLCASSFPSGNNEQFFGPGTRLTVL.

The chain has TRBV5-8 and TRBJ2-1; tentative D call: TRBD2 (5 bases). Germline CDR1 and CDR2: SGHTS and YDEGEE. This CDR3 has 15 amino acids. V lost 4 bases, J lost 8 bases, and 19 bases lay in between. CDR3 sequence (DNA): TGTGCCAGCAGCACCGGACTCCCTCGGATCCATGAGCAGTTCTTC. Its protein is CASSTGLPRIHEQFF.

J is TRBJ2-7 and V is TRBV5-1, with 8 nucleotides matching TRBD1. V gave up 4 bases and J gave up 2 bases; unmatched junction bases: 8. Per germline, CDR1 SGHRS and CDR2 YFSETQ. This CDR3 spans 15 amino acids. CDR3 DNA: TGCGCCAGCAGCCTAGCACCGGGACAGGCCTACGAGCAGTACTTC. Translated, it gives CASSLAPGQAYEQYF. The full variable domain, completed using reference TRBV5-1 and TRBJ2-7, is KAGVTQTPRYLIKTRGQQVTLSCSPISGHRSVSWYQQTPGQGLQFLFEYFSETQRNKGNFPGRFSGRQFSNSRSEMNVSTLELGDSALYLCASSLAPGQAYEQYFGPGTRLTVT.

This chain joins TRBV5-1 and TRBJ2-3, with 8 bases lining up with TRBD2. The germline gives CDR1 SGHRS, CDR2 YFSETQ. Trimming cost V 1 base and J 4 bases; bases outside gene matches: 8. The CDR3 spans 16 residues. CDR3 residues: CASSLSAGVSADTQYF. The CDR3 region has the DNA TGCGCCAGCAGCTTGTCAGCGGGAGTCAGCGCAGATACGCAGTATTTT.

The chain recombines TRBV29-1 with TRBJ2-7; D tentatively reads TRBD1 or TRBD2 (5 bases each). CDR1 is SQVTM and CDR2 is ANQGSEA in the germline V gene. Deletions cut 7 bases from V and 7 bases from J, with 14 bases between. This CDR3 region has 11 residues. CDR3 nucleotides: TGCAGCGGAGGAGGTGGGGGTGAGCAGTACTTC. As protein: CSGGGGGEQYF.

The rearrangement joins TRBV14 to TRBJ2-1; 10 nucleotides align to TRBD2. The germline V gene has CDR1 SGHDN and CDR2 FVKESK. This CDR3 spans 15 amino acids. The ends lost 1 base at V and 8 bases at J; junction bases unmatched: 5. CDR3 sequence: CASSQGLAGSDEQFF. DNA of the CDR3: TGTGCCAGCAGCCAAGGACTAGCGGGTAGTGATGAGCAGTTCTTC.

This chain connects TRBV9 to TRBJ2-1, with TRBD2 matching over 8 bases. Germline trimming cut 0 bases from V and 6 bases from J; bases unmatched to any gene: 5. The CDR3 contains 15 residues. The germline V gene encodes CDR1 SGDLS and CDR2 YYNGEE. CDR3 in DNA: TGTGCCAGCAGCGTAGATGGCGGGGGGTTCAATGAGCAGTTCTTC. Translated: CASSVDGGGFNEQFF.

The chain couples TRBV3-1 (or the pseudogene TRBV3-2) to TRBJ2-5; 8 bases line up with TRBD2. The CDR3 has 18 residues. J lost 4 bases, V lost 0 bases, and 13 bases had no gene match. The germline gives CDR1 LGHDT, CDR2 YNNKEL (reference sequence). CDR3 amino acids: CASSQDGSLGLVGETQYF. The CDR3 nucleotides are TGTGCCAGCAGCCAAGACGGTAGTTTGGGACTAGTAGGAGAGACCCAGTACTTC.

As regards this clone: Within the sample, other DNA sequences also encode this same CDR3. The chain uses TRBV6-5 and TRBJ1-1; 8 nucleotides agree with TRBD1. CDR3 size: 15 residues. Germline assignment: CDR1 MNHEY and CDR2 SVGAGI. With V trimmed by 3 bases and J by 1 base, 4 bases remained unmatched. CDR3: CASSYRDRPNTEAFF. CDR3 DNA: TGTGCCAGCAGTTATAGGGACAGGCCGAACACTGAAGCTTTCTTT.

The V gene is TRBV5-6, the J gene TRBJ1-2; 8 nucleotides match TRBD1. The CDR3 length is 11 residues. Germline V gene data show CDR1 as SGHDT and CDR2 as YYEEEE. Trimming took 7 bases from V and 8 from J; bases not matched to a gene: 4. This chain's CDR3 is CASHNRGGYTF. CDR3 nucleotides: TGTGCCAGCCACAACAGGGGGGGCTACACCTTC.

The chain joins TRBV7-3 to TRBJ2-7, with D hard to call. The CDR3 length is 13 residues. V lost 4 bases and J lost 5, with 12 bases in between. Germline V CDR1 and CDR2: SGHTA, FQGTGA. This CDR3 is CASSSQDRDEQYF. The DNA for the CDR3 is TGTGCCAGCAGCTCTCAAGATCGGGACGAGCAGTACTTC.

The chain links TRBV11-2 to TRBJ1-2; the match to TRBD1 covers 7 bases. The germline V gene encodes CDR1 SGHAT and CDR2 FQNNGV. With 3 bases clipped from V and 3 bases from J, the junction kept 10 bases outside the gene matches. The CDR3 consists of 16 residues. CDR3 residues: CASSFGHRGRDYGYTF. The DNA of the CDR3 is TGTGCCAGCAGCTTTGGACACAGGGGAAGAGACTATGGCTACACCTTC.

The chain combines TRBV5-1 with TRBJ1-2; D is unclear. Trimming left V 1 base short and J 4 bases short, with 11 bases between. There are 14 residues in the CDR3. Germline V lookup: CDR1 SGHRS, CDR2 YFSETQ. In nucleotides, the CDR3 is TGCGCCAGCAGCTTGATGCGAGCTTCCTATGGCTACACCTTC. Translation: CASSLMRASYGYTF.

This clone has a single count. The genes are TRBV28 and TRBJ2-1; TRBD2 agrees at 8 bases. CDR3 length: 15 residues. Germline CDR1 and CDR2: MDHEN and SYDVKM. J lost 6 bases, V lost 2 bases, and 6 bases had no gene match. The CDR3 nucleotides read TGTGCCAGCAGTTTAACGGGGGGGAGGGCCAATGAGCAGTTCTTC. Translating it yields CASSLTGGRANEQFF.

This chain joins TRBV10-3 and TRBJ2-1; D is perhaps TRBD1 (6 bases). V was shortened by 10 bases and J by 10 bases, with 17 bases between the two germline ends. This CDR3 has 12 residues. Germline CDR1 is ENHRY and CDR2 is SYGVKD. CDR3 in amino acids: CATREGGVEQFF. The CDR3 DNA follows: TGTGCCACCCGAGAAGGGGGAGTGGAGCAGTTCTTC.